These 10 T cell receptor beta chains originate from one sample sequenced in a study of regulatory T cells in long-lasting Graves disease (dated by TCRdb to the early 2020s). The sample's time point label, decoded: persistent/refractory GD, antithyroid drugs over 5 years with positive TRAb. For both TCR sequencing and RNA sequencing, RNA was extracted from PBMCs in TRIzol. To prepare the library, multiplex PCR was applied. TCRdb lists the instrument as Illumina HiSeq 4000. iRepertoire HTBI primers and Arm-PCR amplification of CDR3 regions were used to construct TCR beta libraries. TCRdb's own reprocessing of the public reads used fastp at Q25 and MiXCR and kept productive beta chains. Each CDR3 protein gets just one entry, which takes the most common genes and DNA from the rows behind it. Present in this sample are approximately 400,000 distinct CDR3 sequences, more than 20% of which were seen just once. The top ten constitute less than 25% of the sample.

Sequencing was performed on peripheral blood mononuclear cells (PBMCs), taken when the disease was refractory, from a patient treated with antithyroid drugs. Receptor source: a female donor with Graves disease.

This clonotype was recorded at least ten times. This CDR3 is CASSPTTGTPYGYTF. CDR3 in DNA: TGTGCCAGCAGCCCCACGACAGGGACCCCCTATGGCTACACCTTC. The chain is built from TRBV3-1 and TRBJ1-2, with TRBD1 matching over 7 bases. Germline V gene sequence: CDR1 LGHDT, CDR2 YNNKEL (reference sequence). The V segment lost 4 bases and the J segment 4 bases; nucleotides outside the gene matches: 9. The CDR3 is 15 amino acids. Supplemented by reference TRBV3-1 and TRBJ1-2, the full variable domain reads DTAVSQTPKYLVTQMGNDKSIKCEQNLGHDTMYWYKQDSKKFLKIMFSYNNKELIINETVPNRFSPKSPDKAHLNLHINSLELGDSAVYFCASSPTTGTPYGYTFGSGTRLTVV.

The V and J genes are TRBV20-1 and TRBJ2-3; the match to TRBD2 covers 12 bases. With 0 bases clipped from V and 7 bases from J, the junction kept 17 bases outside the gene matches. Germline CDR1 DFQATT, CDR2 SNEGSKA (reference sequence). The CDR3 consists of 19 residues. The CDR3 DNA reads as TGCAGTGCTAGAGATCGGGAATCGACTAGCGGGAGCCCACTACATACGCAGTATTTT. Translation gives CSARDRESTSGSPLHTQYF.

This clonotype was counted ten times or more. J is TRBJ1-5 and V is TRBV15, with a possible D match to TRBD1 (5 bases). The CDR3 extends over 14 amino acids. Between the trimmed V and J ends, which lost 0 bases and 9 bases, there was a span of 12 bases. Germline CDR1 and CDR2: LNHNV and YYDKDF (reference sequence). CDR3: CATSREQAGRPQHF. DNA for the CDR3: TGTGCCACCAGCAGAGAACAGGCGGGGAGGCCCCAGCATTTT.

This clonotype was observed at least ten times. The rearrangement links TRBV2 to TRBJ2-2; TRBD1 or TRBD2 may be the D gene (5 bases each). Trimming left V 6 bases short and J 1 base short, with 12 bases between. CDR1 and CDR2 (germline): SNHLY, FYNNEI. This CDR3 spans 15 amino acids. The chain's CDR3 is CASRGTGQNTGELFF. The CDR3 DNA follows: TGTGCCAGCAGGGGGACGGGCCAGAACACCGGGGAGCTGTTTTTT.

This clonotype was detected only a few times. V is TRBV11-2 and J is TRBJ1-5, with 9 bases aligning to TRBD1. Germline V gene lookup returns CDR1 SGHAT and CDR2 FQNNGV. The CDR3 is 15 amino acids. The V and J ends lost 0 bases and 7 bases, in that order; junction bases with no gene match: 4. For the CDR3, the DNA is TGTGCCAGCAGCTTAGATGGGACAGGGTCGCAGCCCCAGCATTTT. Translated: CASSLDGTGSQPQHF.

The chain couples TRBV6-1 to TRBJ1-2, with a possible D match to TRBD1 (6 bases). The CDR3 is 13 amino acids. CDR1 and CDR2 from the germline V gene are MNHNS and SASEGT. V lost 8 bases and J 6 bases, leaving 16 bases between the germline ends. CDR3 DNA: TGTGCCAGCGGCTACAGGGAAGACCATGGCTACACCTTC. Amino acid sequence: CASGYREDHGYTF.

The genes are TRBV6-1 and TRBJ1-6; D is undetermined. Germline loops: CDR1 MNHNS, CDR2 SASEGT. This CDR3 spans 13 amino acids. With 3 bases removed from V and 11 bases from J, the gap between germline ends came to 11 bases. CDR3 protein: CASSDRGQAPLHF. The CDR3 DNA reads as TGTGCCAGCAGTGACCGGGGTCAGGCACCCCTCCACTTT.

About this clonotype: This could be a read error, since a much larger clone is one nucleotide away. This sequence joins TRBV20-1 and TRBJ2-1; 9 bases align to TRBD2. This CDR3 is built from 16 residues. Germline values: CDR1 DFQATT, CDR2 SNEGSKA (reference sequence). CDR3 amino acids: CSARDRAGGSYNEQSF. CDR3 DNA: TGCAGTGCTAGAGATAGGGCGGGAGGGTCCTACAATGAGCAGTCCTTC.

This clonotype occurred many times. The chain recombines TRBV7-2 with TRBJ2-5; D unclear. From germline, CDR1 is SGHTA and CDR2 FQGNSA. V was shortened by 1 base and J by 1 base, with 7 bases between the two germline ends. The CDR3 spans 14 residues. The CDR3 is CASSLVHSQETQYF. The CDR3 nucleotides read TGTGCCAGCAGCTTAGTACACTCCCAAGAGACCCAGTACTTC.

This clonotype showed up many times. The gene calls are TRBV5-1 and TRBJ2-2, with 8 bases lining up with TRBD2. V lost 4 bases to trimming and J lost 6 bases; unmatched junction nucleotides: 8. The CDR3 length is 15 residues. CDR1 is SGHRS and CDR2 is YFSETQ in the germline V gene. The CDR3 loop is CASSPTSEKPGELFF. The CDR3 DNA reads as TGCGCCAGCAGCCCGACTAGCGAGAAACCCGGGGAGCTGTTTTTT. The full variable domain, completed using reference TRBV5-1 and TRBJ2-2, is KAGVTQTPRYLIKTRGQQVTLSCSPISGHRSVSWYQQTPGQGLQFLFEYFSETQRNKGNFPGRFSGRQFSNSRSEMNVSTLELGDSALYLCASSPTSEKPGELFFGEGSRLTVL.